The 30 T cell receptor beta chains in this list originate from one sample, sequenced in a study of T cells expressing NK-cell markers (dated by TCRdb to about 2020). Library creation used 5' RACE. Sequencer: Illumina HiSeq 2000. TCRdb reprocessed the reads and lists each CDR3 protein sequence as a single entry, with no DNA. For this sample, the table gives hundreds of thousands of distinct CDR3 sequences. Roughly 3.6% of the sample is held by the ten biggest clonotypes. The sample was blood T cells: a sorted CD56 or NKG2C T cell subset, CD4+ or CD8+ T cells, or bulk PBMC T cells (not recorded which). The receptors were sampled from a man aged 18-30 years in good health. Donor details come from another sample of the same person, matched by shared clones.

This chain connects TRBV5-5 to TRBJ1-1. This CDR3 has 16 amino acids. Germline loops: CDR1 SGHKS, CDR2 YYEKEE (reference sequence). CDR3 protein: CASSPVGLSRNTEAFF.

This rearrangement joins TRBV12-3 or TRBV12-4 to TRBJ2-3; TCRdb names TRBD2, which stays unverified in the absence of DNA. The CDR3 is made up of 13 amino acids. The CDR3 region is CASGGPLGDTQYF.

J is TRBJ2-5 and V is TRBV27; TCRdb selects TRBD1, and the lack of DNA leaves this call unchecked. CDR1 and CDR2 from the germline V gene are MNHEY and SMNVEV (reference sequence). This CDR3 is 15 amino acids long. This chain's CDR3 is CASSPLGDRQQTQYF.

The chain employs TRBV7-9 and TRBJ2-7; TCRdb's D gene call, TRBD1, goes unchecked for lack of DNA. Germline-derived CDR1 and CDR2 are SEHNR and FQNEAQ (reference sequence). The CDR3 extends over 15 amino acids. The CDR3 is CASSPPTTGYYEQYF.

The chain employs TRBV3-1 and TRBJ2-1. Germline values: CDR1 LGHDT, CDR2 YNNKEL (reference sequence). This CDR3 contains 13 residues. CDR3 protein: CASSHDGKYEQFF.

This chain joins TRBV20-1 and TRBJ2-1; TCRdb returns TRBD2, unconfirmable since there is no DNA. The CDR3 spans 14 residues. The germline gives CDR1 DFQATT, CDR2 SNEGSKA (reference sequence). CDR3 protein: CGSGPSEGYNEQFF.

The chain couples TRBV4-2 to TRBJ1-6. CDR1 LGHNA and CDR2 YNFKEQ come from the germline V gene. The CDR3 spans 15 residues. CDR3 loop: CASSQGPVGNSPLHF.

CDR3 in amino acids: CASSQEPDRSSYNEQFF. The J gene is TRBJ2-1, the V gene TRBV4-2. Germline V CDR1 and CDR2: LGHNA, YNFKEQ. There are 17 residues in the CDR3.

The chain uses TRBV7-2 and TRBJ1-5; TCRdb lists TRBD1, though no DNA is available to test this call. The germline V gene encodes CDR1 SGHTA and CDR2 FQGNSA. The CDR3 spans 14 residues. The CDR3 loop reads CASSTRTGAQPQHF.

J is TRBJ2-1 and V is TRBV29-1; the D call of TRBD2 rests on TCRdb alone, since no DNA is present to check it. The CDR3 totals 14 residues. From germline, CDR1 is SQVTM and CDR2 ANQGSEA. The CDR3 reads CSAPGLAGDNEQFF.

The chain uses TRBV7-6 and TRBJ2-5. Germline V gives CDR1 SGHVS, CDR2 FNYEAQ. This CDR3 is built from 13 residues. The CDR3 protein is CASSFTRGETQYF.

The chain recombines TRBV21-1 with TRBJ1-6; the D gene TCRdb calls, TRBD1, cannot be checked with no DNA. TRBV21-1 is given as a pseudogene. There are 15 residues in the CDR3. CDR3 in amino acids: CASSKVVGGHGALHF.

V gene TRBV18 combines with J gene TRBJ1-1; as DNA is missing, the TRBD1 call by TCRdb cannot be tested. CDR3 length equals 15 residues. Per the germline V gene, CDR1 is KGHSH and CDR2 is LQKENI. This CDR3 reads CASASEAGALGEAFF. Combining the CDR3 with reference TRBV18 and TRBJ1-1 gives the whole variable domain NAGVMQNPRHLVRRRGQEARLRCSPMKGHSHVYWYRQLPEEGLKFMVYLQKENIIDESGMPKERFSAEFPKEGPSILRIQQVVRGDSAAYFCASASEAGALGEAFFGQGTRLTVV.

The V and J genes are TRBV2 and TRBJ1-5. The CDR3 contains 14 residues. Germline loops: CDR1 SNHLY, CDR2 FYNNEI. CDR3 protein: CASSEGTANQPQHF.

The V and J genes are TRBV12-3 or TRBV12-4 and TRBJ2-3; the D call from TCRdb, TRBD1, cannot be confirmed without DNA. CDR3 length: 16 residues. The CDR3: CASSFHRGIAGDTQYF.

V and J are TRBV2 and TRBJ1-1; the TCRdb D gene call, TRBD1, has no DNA to confirm it. CDR1 and CDR2 (germline): SNHLY, FYNNEI. CDR3 size: 14 residues. The CDR3 here is CASSEDTRTGEAFF. The full variable domain, its missing parts supplied by reference TRBV2 and TRBJ1-1, is EPEVTQTPSHQVTQMGQEVILRCVPISNHLYFYWYRQILGQKVEFLVSFYNNEISEKSEIFDDQFSVERPDGSNFTLKIRSTKLEDSAMYFCASSEDTRTGEAFFGQGTRLTVV.

V and J are TRBV5-1 and TRBJ1-4. CDR1 SGHRS and CDR2 YFSETQ come from the germline V gene. The CDR3 is made up of 18 amino acids. CDR3 amino acids: CASSLEVGLAGVNEKLFF.

The chain combines TRBV5-1 with TRBJ2-5; the TCRdb D gene call, TRBD2, has no DNA to confirm it. Germline V lookup: CDR1 SGHRS, CDR2 YFSETQ. The CDR3 sequence is 15 residues long. The CDR3 reads CASSWNPGLQETQYF.

The V and J genes are TRBV4-3 and TRBJ1-4; TCRdb names TRBD1, which stays unverified in the absence of DNA. The CDR3 spans 15 residues. In germline, CDR1 is LGHNA, CDR2 YSLEER. CDR3 sequence: CASSRATGEGEKLFF.

The chain joins TRBV5-5 to TRBJ1-2; the D gene TCRdb calls, TRBD1, cannot be checked with no DNA. The CDR3 spans 15 residues. Germline V gene data show CDR1 as SGHKS and CDR2 as YYEKEE (reference sequence). The CDR3 protein is CASSPYPGQGNGYTF.

The gene calls are TRBV20-1 and TRBJ2-1; TCRdb's assignment of TRBD2 cannot be checked, as there is no DNA. Germline loops: CDR1 DFQATT, CDR2 SNEGSKA (reference sequence). The CDR3 consists of 14 residues. The CDR3 region is CSARSGGRNNEQFF.

This rearrangement joins TRBV2 to TRBJ2-5. The V gene's germline CDR1 is SNHLY and CDR2 FYNNEI. This CDR3 contains 11 residues. The CDR3 is CASREITTQYF.

This sequence joins TRBV4-1 and TRBJ1-1; TCRdb returns TRBD1, unconfirmable since there is no DNA. The germline V gene has CDR1 MGHRA and CDR2 YSYEKL. This CDR3 comprises 13 residues. CDR3 sequence: CASSQSFRGWAFF.

This chain joins TRBV28 and TRBJ2-5; TCRdb designates TRBD2, a call that cannot be tested without DNA. The CDR3 covers 16 residues. Per germline, CDR1 MDHEN and CDR2 SYDVKM. The CDR3 region is CATEGFSGRGEETQYF.

V usage is TRBV5-1 and J usage is TRBJ2-3; absent DNA, TCRdb's TRBD1 call cannot be checked. This CDR3 is built from 15 residues. In germline, CDR1 is SGHRS, CDR2 YFSETQ. Here the CDR3 reads CASSLGQGISDTQYF.

The rearrangement links TRBV30 to TRBJ2-1; TCRdb names TRBD1, which stays unverified in the absence of DNA. Germline V gives CDR1 GTSNPN, CDR2 SVGIG (reference sequence). The CDR3 is 15 amino acids. This CDR3 reads CAWGGWGSSYNEQFF.

The V and J genes are TRBV15 and TRBJ2-1; with no DNA, the TCRdb D assignment of TRBD2 cannot be verified. The CDR3 contains 15 residues. Germline CDR1 LNHNV, CDR2 YYDKDF (reference sequence). CDR3 protein: CATSIRGRFGHEQFF. Filled out from reference TRBV15 and TRBJ2-1, the complete variable domain reads DAMVIQNPRYQVTQFGKPVTLSCSQTLNHNVMYWYQQKSSQAPKLLFHYYDKDFNNEADTPDNFQSRRPNTSFCFLDIRSPGLGDTAMYLCATSIRGRFGHEQFFGPGTRLTVL.

V is TRBV15 and J is TRBJ1-4; TCRdb proposes TRBD1, but this gene call is untestable without DNA. CDR3 length: 15 residues. The germline V gene has CDR1 LNHNV and CDR2 YYDKDF (reference sequence). CDR3 sequence: CATSRAQGSHEKLFF.

The CDR3 spells CASSPPGLNTGELFF. The rearrangement links TRBV27 to TRBJ2-2; TCRdb's D call, TRBD2, is unchecked because there is no DNA. The CDR3 spans 15 residues. In germline, CDR1 is MNHEY, CDR2 SMNVEV (reference sequence).

The chain couples TRBV12-3 or TRBV12-4 to TRBJ1-1; TCRdb lists TRBD1, though no DNA is available to test this call. This CDR3 has 14 residues. The CDR3 loop is CASSLTWQGTEAFF.